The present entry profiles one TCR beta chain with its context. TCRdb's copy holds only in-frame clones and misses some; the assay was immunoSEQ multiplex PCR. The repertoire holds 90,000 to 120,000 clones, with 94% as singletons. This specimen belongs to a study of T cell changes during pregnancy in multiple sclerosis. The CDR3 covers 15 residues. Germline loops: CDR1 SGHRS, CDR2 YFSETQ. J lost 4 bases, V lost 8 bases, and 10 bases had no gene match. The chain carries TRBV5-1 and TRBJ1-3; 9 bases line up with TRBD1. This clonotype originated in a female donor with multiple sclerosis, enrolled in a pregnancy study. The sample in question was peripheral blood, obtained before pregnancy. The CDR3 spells CASTGAGTGGNTIYF. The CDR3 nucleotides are TGCGCCAGTACCGGAGCCGGGACAGGGGGAAACACCATATATTTT.